The present entry profiles one T cell receptor (beta chain) with its context. Antigen specificity is unknown. This entry is derived from a study of T cell clones after liver transplantation. Study conclusions and caveats: A significant post-transplant drop in circulating graft-donor-reactive CD4 TCRbeta sequences occurred in most of the 8 subjects.

TCRdb keeps only in-frame clones here, not all; method: immunoSEQ multiplex PCR. The profile shows roughly 97,000 clones, more than 75% of them singletons. The TCR originated in a human donor who received a liver transplant. The material was CD4+ T cells from blood, obtained before liver transplant.

The CDR3 region is CASSLTVGTTGELFF. The CDR3, as DNA: TGCGCCAGCAGCTTGACAGTAGGTACCACCGGGGAGCTGTTTTTT. The chain uses TRBV5-1 and TRBJ2-2, with D unresolved. V was trimmed by 1 base and J by 4 bases, leaving 11 bases between them. The CDR3 runs to 15 residues. Germline values: CDR1 SGHRS, CDR2 YFSETQ.